This T cell receptor beta chain originates from a study of T cell responses to AZD1222 COVID-19 vaccine (dated by TCRdb to the early 2020s). The study in broad terms: A total of about 230 trial participants underwent TCR sequencing, of whom nearly 210 received two doses of AZD1222 and some 26 received two doses of the MenACWY control vaccine. Enrollment into the trials was organized by age into subgroups of 18-55, 56-69 and 70-plus years, and those subgroups contained roughly 140, 27 and 60 TCR-sequenced participants, respectively. What the study reported, not specific to this receptor: Because no day 14 peak-response samples were available, repertoires were characterized only after the peak T cell response. Participants were mostly white British, with more females than males. The authors suggested clonal diversity may have been underestimated. A significant rise in spike-specific TCR breadth and depth was observed after two AZD1222 doses relative to day 0 and relative to MenACWY recipients. CD4 TCRs associated with the vaccine covered the entire spike protein, and the dominant responses were in regions 160-218 and 743-854. Reportedly, almost half of the unique spike-specific TCRs recognized epitopes lying outside the regions that are mutated in the B.1.351 and B.1.1.7 variants. Conclusions about previously exposed vaccinees were limited because only five to seven AZD1222 recipients were SARS-CoV-2 seropositive at baseline. The 56-69-year group was small, and its depth increase did not reach significance, likely because of low power.

The CDR3 regions of human TCRbeta chains were analyzed by immunosequencing. The paper's processing steps were these. TCRs in the repertoires were compared against a reference library of SARS-CoV-2-specific TCRs that had been generated with the MIRA antigen-specificity platform. Breadth was defined as the fraction of unique TCRs that were SARS-CoV-2-associated, and depth was defined as the fraction of total T cells that were SARS-CoV-2-associated. Using the MIRA data, each spike-specific TCR was mapped to the spike region that the TCR reacts to and placed in a CD4 or CD8 class. Log10-transformed breadth and depth values were compared by one-way ANOVA with Sidak's multiple comparisons tests. As stored in TCRdb, this immuneACCESS dataset retains in-frame rearrangements with V and J assigned. A fraction of the clones does not appear; measured against another copy, unresolved V genes explain less than half of the discrepancy, and the remainder lacks a known reason. V and J calls and clone size are copied from that table; D and trimming were computed from the DNA. This sample comprises about 190,000 clones, 87% of them detected only once. 2.5% to 3% of the sample goes to the ten largest clones.

V is reduced by 3 bases and J by 2 bases, leaving a spacing of 7 bases between them. Based on the germline V gene, the CDR1 and CDR2 sequences are KGHSH and LQKENI. The cysteine opens and the phenylalanine closes a CDR3 of 13 amino acids. Here the CDR3 DNA is all that survives: 39 bases in frame from base 1. The time point label corresponds to: baseline before first vaccination. What the treatment or condition label conveys for this sample: meningococcal conjugate vaccine given as trial control. Vaccinee samples were obtained from the UK trials COV001 and COV002, which included a single-blind randomized controlled phase 2/3 trial of AZD1222 (ChAdOx1 nCoV-19) in healthy adults. Trial participant PBMC samples were collected at day 0 and day 28 after the second dose for TCRbeta chain sequencing. This clone was detected only a few times. No antigen is known for it. No base quality values were provided; no much bigger clone lies one nucleotide off.

Specimen: peripheral blood, collected on day 0 of MenACWY control vaccination. In this chain, TRBV18 is recombined with TRBJ1-2; the D gene is unclear. This clonotype was obtained from an adult in good health. The CDR3: CASSPNLNYGYTF. The bases read TGTGCCAGCTCACCGAACTTGAACTATGGCTACACCTTC.